A selection of T cell receptor beta chains follows, all from one sample in a study of CD8+ T cells in alopecia areata. Profiled with immunoSEQ multiplex PCR; TCRdb holds only in-frame clones, not every one. The repertoire consists of 140,000 to 150,000 clones, with 87% occurring once and the leading ten covering around 16%. This sample comprised CD8+ T cells sorted from blood, obtained at week 0. The receptors were gathered from a human donor with alopecia areata. CDR3s include the opening cysteine and the closing phenylalanine or tryptophan. A D gene is named only where the DNA matches it firmly. A clone size is listed for some rows: how often the clone was seen (once, few, many), or a class if it is expanded.

D gene: .; clone size: .; J gene: TRBJ1-2; V gene: TRBV7-9; CDR3 protein: CASSPPTGQYYTF; CDR3 DNA: TGTGCCAGCAGCCCACCTACTGGACAGTACTACACCTTC
D gene: .; clone size: .; J gene: TRBJ1-4; V gene: TRBV29-1; CDR3 protein: CSVEGGSEKLFF; CDR3 DNA: TGCAGCGTTGAGGGGGGTTCCGAAAAACTGTTTTTT
D gene: .; clone size: .; J gene: TRBJ2-3; V gene: TRBV29-1; CDR3 protein: CSVEWGQYTDTQYF; CDR3 DNA: TGCAGCGTTGAATGGGGCCAGTACACAGATACGCAGTATTTT
D gene: .; clone size: few; J gene: TRBJ2-7; V gene: TRBV11-2; CDR3 protein: CASSPEAGTYEQYF; CDR3 DNA: TGTGCCAGCAGCCCCGAGGCAGGAACCTACGAGCAGTACTTC
D gene: .; clone size: .; J gene: TRBJ2-7; V gene: TRBV6-5; CDR3 protein: CASRLRTAAAEQYF; CDR3 DNA: TGTGCCAGCAGACTACGGACTGCGGCAGCCGAGCAGTACTTC
D gene: TRBD2; clone size: .; J gene: TRBJ2-5; V gene: TRBV5-1; CDR3 protein: CASSFPLRTSGSKETQYF; CDR3 DNA: TGCGCCAGCAGCTTTCCTCTTAGGACTAGCGGGAGTAAAGAGACCCAGTACTTC
D gene: .; clone size: .; J gene: TRBJ2-1; V gene: TRBV18; CDR3 protein: CASSPGDGNNEQFF; CDR3 DNA: TGTGCCAGCTCTCCAGGGGACGGGAACAATGAGCAGTTCTTC
D gene: .; clone size: .; J gene: TRBJ2-1; V gene: TRBV7-9; CDR3 protein: CASSLFGNEQFF; CDR3 DNA: TGTGCCAGCAGCTTATTTGGGAATGAGCAGTTCTTC
D gene: TRBD2; clone size: .; J gene: TRBJ2-1; V gene: TRBV5-4; CDR3 protein: CASSLGGGRAPYNEQFF; CDR3 DNA: TGTGCCAGCAGCTTGGGGGGCGGGAGGGCCCCCTACAATGAGCAGTTCTTC
D gene: .; clone size: .; J gene: TRBJ1-1; V gene: TRBV5-4; CDR3 protein: CASSQDVEAFF; CDR3 DNA: TGTGCCAGCAGCCAAGATGTTGAAGCTTTCTTT
D gene: .; clone size: once; J gene: TRBJ2-7; V gene: TRBV4-2; CDR3 protein: CASSQEGLGIYEQYF; CDR3 DNA: TGTGCCAGCAGCCAAGAGGGCCTGGGGATCTACGAGCAGTACTTC
D gene: .; clone size: once; J gene: TRBJ2-6; V gene: TRBV5-1; CDR3 protein: CASSGQGAGANVLTF; CDR3 DNA: TGCGCCAGCAGTGGACAAGGGGCTGGGGCCAACGTCCTGACTTTC